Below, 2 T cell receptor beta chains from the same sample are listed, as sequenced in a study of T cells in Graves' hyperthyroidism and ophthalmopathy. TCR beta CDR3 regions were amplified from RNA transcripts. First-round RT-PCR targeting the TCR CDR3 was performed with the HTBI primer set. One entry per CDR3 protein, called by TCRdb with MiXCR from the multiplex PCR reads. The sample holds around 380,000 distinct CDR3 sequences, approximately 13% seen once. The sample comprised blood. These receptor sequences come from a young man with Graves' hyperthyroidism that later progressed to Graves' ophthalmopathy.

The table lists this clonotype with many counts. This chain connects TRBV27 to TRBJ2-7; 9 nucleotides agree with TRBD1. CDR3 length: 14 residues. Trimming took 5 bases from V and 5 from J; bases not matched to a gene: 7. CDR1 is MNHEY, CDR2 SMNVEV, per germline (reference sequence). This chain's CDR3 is CASSADRGGNEQYF. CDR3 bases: TGTGCCAGCAGTGCGGACAGGGGAGGAAACGAGCAGTACTTC.

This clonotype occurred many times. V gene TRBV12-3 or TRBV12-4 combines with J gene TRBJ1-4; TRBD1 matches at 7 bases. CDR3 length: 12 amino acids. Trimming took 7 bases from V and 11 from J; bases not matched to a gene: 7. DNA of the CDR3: TGTGCCAGCACCCTGACAGGGCAGAAACTGTTTTTT. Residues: CASTLTGQKLFF.